This TCR beta chain was found in a study of T cell responses to AZD1222 COVID-19 vaccine. General study results and limits: Vaccine-associated CD4 TCRs spanned spike, dominant at 160-218 and 743-854.

The method was immunoSEQ multiplex PCR; TCRdb's version includes in-frame clones alone and lacks a portion of them. The table has roughly 200,000 clones, over 80% seen once. About this clone: What it recognizes is unknown.

Trimming pared 5 bases from V and 2 bases from J, leaving 7 bases between. In germline, CDR1 is SNHLY, CDR2 FYNNEI. This CDR3 comprises 13 residues. The sequencing used peripheral blood, collected on day 0 of AZD1222 vaccination. This rearrangement joins TRBV2 to TRBJ1-5; a possible D gene is TRBD1 (6 bases). The clonotype was recovered from an adult in good health. CDR3 protein: CASSRQGNQPQHF. Written as DNA, the CDR3 is TGTGCCAGCAGTAGACAGGGCAATCAGCCCCAGCATTTT.